The rows below give T cell receptor beta chains drawn from one sample of a study of T cell responses to AZD1222 COVID-19 vaccine. Sequencing used immunoSEQ multiplex PCR; TCRdb keeps in-frame clones, though not all of them. The table records around 150,000 clones, 92% of them present only once. The specimen comprised peripheral blood, sampled on day 0 of MenACWY control vaccination. All receptors come from an adult in good health. Both conserved end residues are part of each CDR3. Each record gives: D gene, CDR3 length, V gene, J gene, CDR3 protein, CDR3 DNA. The D gene is left open where the match is weak.

d_gene: -; len: 13; v_gene: TRBV6-5; j_gene: TRBJ1-2; CDR3aa: CASSYPGEYGYTF; CDR3nt: TGTGCCAGCAGTTACCCCGGGGAGTATGGCTACACCTTC
d_gene: -; len: 12; v_gene: TRBV7-2; j_gene: TRBJ2-3; CDR3aa: CASSLMTDTQYF; CDR3nt: TGTGCCAGCAGCTTAATGACAGATACGCAGTATTTT
d_gene: -; len: 14; v_gene: TRBV29-1; j_gene: TRBJ1-1; CDR3aa: CSVTGTGDHTEAFF; CDR3nt: TGCAGCGTTACCGGTACGGGAGACCACACTGAAGCTTTCTTT
d_gene: TRBD1; len: 16; v_gene: TRBV7-9; j_gene: TRBJ2-1; CDR3aa: CASSPRQGFSYNEQFF; CDR3nt: TGTGCCAGCAGCCCTAGACAGGGTTTCTCCTACAATGAGCAGTTCTTC
d_gene: -; len: 16; v_gene: TRBV6-6; j_gene: TRBJ2-7; CDR3aa: CASSYEIPPTGYEQYF; CDR3nt: TGTGCCAGCAGTTACGAAATTCCCCCCACGGGGTACGAGCAGTACTTC
d_gene: -; len: 17; v_gene: TRBV27; j_gene: TRBJ1-1; CDR3aa: CASSLNWRGGLGTEAFF; CDR3nt: TGTGCCAGCAGTTTAAATTGGAGGGGAGGGTTAGGCACTGAAGCTTTCTTT
d_gene: TRBD1; len: 16; v_gene: TRBV5-6; j_gene: TRBJ2-5; CDR3aa: CASSPGGQGARETQYF; CDR3nt: TGTGCCAGCAGCCCTGGGGGGCAGGGGGCGCGAGAGACCCAGTACTTC
d_gene: -; len: 19; v_gene: TRBV24-1; j_gene: TRBJ2-1; CDR3aa: CATSDLVWRGVNSYNEQFF; CDR3nt: TGTGCCACCAGTGATTTAGTATGGAGAGGGGTGAACTCCTACAATGAGCAGTTCTTC
d_gene: -; len: 14; v_gene: TRBV28; j_gene: TRBJ2-2; CDR3aa: CASSLPQGSGELFF; CDR3nt: TGTGCCAGCAGTTTACCTCAGGGGAGCGGGGAGCTGTTTTTT
d_gene: -; len: 14; v_gene: TRBV6-2/TRBV6-3; j_gene: TRBJ1-2; CDR3aa: CASSLSKLYLGYTF; CDR3nt: TGTGCCAGCAGTCTATCAAAGCTTTATCTCGGCTACACCTTC
d_gene: -; len: 14; v_gene: TRBV25-1; j_gene: TRBJ2-1; CDR3aa: CASSEVWAQGEQFF; CDR3nt: TGTGCCAGCAGTGAAGTCTGGGCGCAGGGGGAGCAGTTCTTC